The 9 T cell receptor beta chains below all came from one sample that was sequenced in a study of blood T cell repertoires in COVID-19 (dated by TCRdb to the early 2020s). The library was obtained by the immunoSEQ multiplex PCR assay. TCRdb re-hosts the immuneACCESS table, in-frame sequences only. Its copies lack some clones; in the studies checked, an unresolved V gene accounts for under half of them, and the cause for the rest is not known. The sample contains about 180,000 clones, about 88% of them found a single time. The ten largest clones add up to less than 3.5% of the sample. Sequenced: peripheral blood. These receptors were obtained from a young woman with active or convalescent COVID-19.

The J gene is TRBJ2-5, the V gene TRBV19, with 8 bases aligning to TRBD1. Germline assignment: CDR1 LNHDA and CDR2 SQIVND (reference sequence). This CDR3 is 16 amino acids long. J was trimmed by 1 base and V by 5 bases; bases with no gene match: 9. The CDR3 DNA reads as TGTGCCAGTAGTCGACAGGGGATTTCCCCCCAAGAGACCCAGTACTTC. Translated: CASSRQGISPQETQYF.

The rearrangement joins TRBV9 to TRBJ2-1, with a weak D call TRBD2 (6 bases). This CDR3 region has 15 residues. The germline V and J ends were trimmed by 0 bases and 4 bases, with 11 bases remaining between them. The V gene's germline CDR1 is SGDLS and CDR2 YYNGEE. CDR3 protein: CASSVVGTSYNEQFF. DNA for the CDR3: TGTGCCAGCAGCGTAGTAGGGACTTCTTACAATGAGCAGTTCTTC.

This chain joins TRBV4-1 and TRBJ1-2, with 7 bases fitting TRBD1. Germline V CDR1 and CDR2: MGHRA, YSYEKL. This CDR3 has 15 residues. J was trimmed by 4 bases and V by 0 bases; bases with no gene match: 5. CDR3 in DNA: TGCGCCAGCAGCCAAGACCCAGGGGGAGTCTATGGCTACACCTTC. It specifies CASSQDPGGVYGYTF.

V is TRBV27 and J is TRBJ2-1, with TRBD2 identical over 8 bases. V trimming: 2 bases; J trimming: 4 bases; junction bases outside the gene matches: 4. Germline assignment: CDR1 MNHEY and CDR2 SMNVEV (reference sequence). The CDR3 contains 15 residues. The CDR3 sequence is CASSLLLAEYNEQFF. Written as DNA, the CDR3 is TGTGCCAGCAGTTTACTACTAGCGGAATACAATGAGCAGTTCTTC.

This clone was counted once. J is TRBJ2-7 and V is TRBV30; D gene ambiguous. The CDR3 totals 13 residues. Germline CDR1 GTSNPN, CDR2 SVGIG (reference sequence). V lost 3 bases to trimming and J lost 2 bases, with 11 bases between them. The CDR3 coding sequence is TGTGCCTGGAGCCCGACTGATCCCTACGAGCAGTACTTC. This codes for CAWSPTDPYEQYF.

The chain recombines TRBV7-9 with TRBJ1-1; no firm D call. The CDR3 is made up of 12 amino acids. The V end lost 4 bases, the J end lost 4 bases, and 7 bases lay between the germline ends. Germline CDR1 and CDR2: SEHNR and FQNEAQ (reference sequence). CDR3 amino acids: CASSWLGTEAFF. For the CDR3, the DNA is TGTGCCAGCAGCTGGCTTGGCACTGAAGCTTTCTTT.

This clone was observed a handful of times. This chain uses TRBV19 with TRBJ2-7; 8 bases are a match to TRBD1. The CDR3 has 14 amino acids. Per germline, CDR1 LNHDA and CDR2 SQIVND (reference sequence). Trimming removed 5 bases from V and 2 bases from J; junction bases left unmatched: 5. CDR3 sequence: CASSVPGGPYEQYF. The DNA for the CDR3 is TGTGCCAGTAGTGTCCCAGGGGGCCCCTACGAGCAGTACTTC.

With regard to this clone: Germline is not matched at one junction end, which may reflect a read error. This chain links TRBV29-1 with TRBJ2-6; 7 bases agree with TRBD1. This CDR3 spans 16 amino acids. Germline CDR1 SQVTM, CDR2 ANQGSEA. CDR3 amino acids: CSVEGDRRSGANVLTF. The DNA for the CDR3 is TGCAGCGTCGAAGGGGACAGAAGGTCTGGGGCCAACGTCCTGACTTTC.

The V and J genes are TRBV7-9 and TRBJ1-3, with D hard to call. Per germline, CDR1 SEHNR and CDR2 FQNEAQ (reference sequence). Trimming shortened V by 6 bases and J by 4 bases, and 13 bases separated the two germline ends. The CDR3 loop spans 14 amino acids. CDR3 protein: CASSPGREGNTIYF. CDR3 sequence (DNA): TGTGCCAGCAGTCCTGGACGGGAGGGAAACACCATATATTTT.